Below are 12 T cell receptor beta chains sequenced from a single sample in a study of naive and memory T cell subsets. The beta constant-region primer was an equimolar mix of two oligonucleotides covering TRBC1 and TRBC2. Four rounds of PCR amplified the ligated cDNA using nested alpha and beta constant-region primers plus SP2. TCRdb analysed the UMI-ligation and nested PCR reads with MiXCR anew, one entry per CDR3 protein. The sample consists of tens of thousands of distinct CDR3 sequences, about 18% of them appearing once. Sequencing used effector memory CD4+ T cells from blood. The subset denotes: effector memory, CD45RA- CD27-. These receptor sequences come from a human donor in good health.

This clonotype was counted at least ten times. This chain links TRBV7-8 with TRBJ1-6; TRBD1 is a possible D gene (5 bases). Germline-derived CDR1 and CDR2 are SGHVS and FQNEAQ. This CDR3 is built from 15 residues. The germline V and J ends were trimmed by 1 base and 8 bases, with 12 bases remaining between them. CDR3 DNA: TGTGCCAGCAGCTTAGTAGGGCAGGGCTATTCACCCCTCCACTTT. This gives the protein CASSLVGQGYSPLHF.

This clonotype was found a few times. The V gene is TRBV7-6, the J gene TRBJ1-1; D gene uncertain. Germline CDR1 reads SGHVS; CDR2 reads FNYEAQ. The length of the CDR3 is 14 residues. Trimming left V 6 bases short and J 6 bases short, with 17 bases between. The CDR3 sequence: CASSQIQKGSEAFF. The CDR3 nucleotides read TGTGCCAGCAGTCAAATTCAAAAGGGCTCTGAAGCTTTCTTT.

This clonotype was detected ten times or more. This chain joins TRBV12-3 or TRBV12-4 and TRBJ1-2; 8 bases are shared with TRBD1. V lost 6 bases, J lost 1 base, and 1 base stayed unmatched. This CDR3 is built from 13 residues. In DNA form, the CDR3 reads TGTGCCAGCAGAGACAGGGGTAACTATGGCTACACCTTC. Translating it yields CASRDRGNYGYTF.

The chain combines TRBV29-1 with TRBJ1-3; D remains ambiguous. Germline V gene lookup returns CDR1 SQVTM and CDR2 ANQGSEA. V lost 7 bases and J 2 bases, leaving 6 bases between the germline ends. The CDR3 extends over 11 amino acids. CDR3 coding DNA: TGCAGCGCAAGAGCTGGAAACACCATATATTTT. Its translation: CSARAGNTIYF. The whole variable domain, filled in from reference TRBV29-1 and TRBJ1-3, reads SAVISQKPSRDICQRGTSLTIQCQVDSQVTMMFWYRQQPGQSLTLIATANQGSEATYESGFVIDKFPISRPNLTFSTLTVSNMSPEDSSIYLCSARAGNTIYFGEGSWLTVV.

Judged by abundance, this clonotype is medium-sized. The genes are TRBV29-1 and TRBJ1-2; D might be TRBD1 (5 bases). V shed 6 bases and J shed 8 bases, with 16 bases lying between them. This CDR3 spans 12 amino acids. Looked up from germline, CDR1 is SQVTM and CDR2 is ANQGSEA. CDR3 amino acids: CSVRDSLGGYTF. In nucleotides, the CDR3 is TGCAGCGTCCGCGACAGCCTTGGAGGCTACACCTTC. Together with reference TRBV29-1 and TRBJ1-2, the CDR3 gives the full variable domain: SAVISQKPSRDICQRGTSLTIQCQVDSQVTMMFWYRQQPGQSLTLIATANQGSEATYESGFVIDKFPISRPNLTFSTLTVSNMSPEDSSIYLCSVRDSLGGYTFGSGTRLTVV.

By proportion, this clonotype is medium-sized. The chain uses TRBV28 and TRBJ2-1; 12 bases are shared with TRBD2. Germline V gene sequence: CDR1 MDHEN, CDR2 SYDVKM. The junction had 11 bases not matched to a gene; V was cut back by 11 bases and J by 0 bases. The CDR3 loop spans 17 amino acids. CDR3 nucleotides: TGTGCCGGGACGACTAGCGGGAGCCCAAGCTCCTACAATGAGCAGTTCTTC. Amino acid sequence: CAGTTSGSPSSYNEQFF.

This rearrangement joins TRBV7-2 to TRBJ2-7; D gene unclear. Germline CDR1 SGHTA, CDR2 FQGNSA. This CDR3 is 14 amino acids long. Trimming removed 5 bases at V and 2 bases at J, with 13 bases between. The CDR3 region has the DNA TGTGCCAGCAGCCATAAAGGAGTACCCTACGAGCAGTACTTC. This sequence encodes CASSHKGVPYEQYF.

This chain connects TRBV5-6 to TRBJ1-5; 9 bases are a match to TRBD1. V lost 4 bases to trimming and J lost 2 bases; unmatched junction nucleotides: 4. Germline values: CDR1 SGHDT, CDR2 YYEEEE. The CDR3 totals 15 residues. The CDR3 loop reads CASSRGTGRNQPQHF. The CDR3 nucleotides are TGTGCCAGCAGCCGTGGGACAGGGCGCAATCAGCCCCAGCATTTT.

This chain connects TRBV7-2 to TRBJ1-1; no clear D. The ends were cut back, 7 bases at V and 0 bases at J, with 9 bases in the middle. There are 13 residues in the CDR3. The V gene's germline CDR1 is SGHTA and CDR2 FQGNSA. CDR3 sequence: CASTPTVNTEAFF. The CDR3 coding sequence is TGTGCCAGCACCCCCACAGTGAACACTGAAGCTTTCTTT.

This clonotype showed up just a few times. This could be a read error, since a much larger clone is one nucleotide away. The chain is built from TRBV12-3 or TRBV12-4 and TRBJ1-5; D ambiguous. This CDR3 region has 13 residues. The CDR3, as DNA: TGTGCCAGCAGTTTGTACATAGATCAGCCCCGGCATTTT. Translating gives CASSLYIDQPRHF.

This clonotype was counted a few times. V and J are TRBV6-6 and TRBJ1-4, with 9 bases identical to TRBD1. V shed 4 bases and J 6 bases; nucleotides not matched to a gene: 9. Germline V lookup: CDR1 MNHNY, CDR2 SVGAGI (reference sequence). The CDR3 consists of 16 residues. CDR3 nucleotides: TGTGCCAGCAGTTCTGGCTACAGGGGGCGCGATGAAAAACTGTTTTTT. This sequence encodes CASSSGYRGRDEKLFF.

Judged by abundance, this clonotype is medium-sized. The chain has TRBV12-3 or TRBV12-4 and TRBJ1-5, with D hard to call. The CDR3 extends over 14 amino acids. Trimming took off 6 bases at V and 7 bases at J, with 16 bases between the two ends. Here the CDR3 reads CASSVVGGYQPQHF. CDR3 coding DNA: TGTGCCAGCAGCGTAGTTGGAGGGTACCAGCCCCAGCATTTT.